This T cell receptor beta chain was sequenced for a study of blood T cell repertoires in COVID-19 (dated by TCRdb to the early 2020s). Describing the broader study: Samples covering the acute and convalescent phases of COVID-19 were provided by collaborators in the United States, Italy and Spain. The prospective study material was composed of cDNA or gDNA derived from T cells, B-cell-depleted T cells, or PBMCs. Nearly every sample came with metadata listing a de-identified subject ID, COVID-19 status, age in years and sex. Where available, HLA class I and class II types were obtained from metadata supplied by the sample provider rather than from assay-based typing. The dataset comprised deeply sampled blood TCRbeta repertoires from subjects exposed to, actively infected with, or recovered from COVID-19. A freely available public database, intended as a resource for researchers studying the immune response to SARS-CoV-2, is where the repertoires were released. The samples were drawn from two sources: the first 160 participants of the ongoing ImmuneRACE study, and approximately 1,300 subjects contributed by 6 global collaborators.

TCRbeta CDR3 regions were amplified from genomic DNA using the immunoSEQ Assay, a bias-controlled multiplex PCR. The published analysis was carried out like this. The number of nucleated cells in each sample was estimated by amplification of reference gene primers within the assay. To quantify the absolute abundance of each unique TCRbeta CDR3 rearrangement, sequence reads were collapsed and filtered. Productive Simpson clonality was computed per sample as the square root of Simpson's diversity index over productive rearrangements. Sourced from immuneACCESS, this table was stored by TCRdb with only in-frame sequences that have V and J called. A share of the clones is absent; for the studies checked, an unresolved V gene accounts for under half, and the remainder has no known explanation. V and J calls and clone size come straight from that table; D and trimming were deduced from the DNA. In this sample the table shows around 320,000 clones, roughly 90% of which occur a single time. 11% of the sample is held by the ten biggest clonotypes.

Summary of the overall study and its limitations: The quantity of clinical and demographic metadata differed by source and by participant and was supplied without curation.

Remarks on this clone: What antigen it recognizes has not been identified. Within one base of it there is no much larger clone, and no base qualities were kept.

One collaborating source in Seattle enrolled patients while the patients were actively infected and followed the patients over time throughout the course of disease. Whole blood was collected in K2EDTA tubes by collaborating institutions according to the institutions' own protocols. For TCRbeta analysis, collaborator samples were shipped as frozen whole blood, as isolated PBMCs, or as DNA extracted from either sample type. The TCR was taken from a woman in her 30s with COVID-19, enrolled during active disease. Sequenced input: peripheral blood.

The encoded CDR3 is CASSWGPAGETQYF. The DNA sequence follows: TGTGCCAGCAGTTGGGGACCTGCGGGGGAGACCCAGTACTTC. Recombination linked TRBV27 to TRBJ2-5; TRBD2 is possibly the D segment (6 matching bases). V is shortened by 4 bases, J by 5 bases, and the region joining them spans 14 bases. The CDR3 sequence holds 14 residues, the cysteine and phenylalanine included. Only CDR3 DNA remains: 42 bases, in frame from the first base. CDR1 MNHEY and CDR2 SMNVEV are derived from the germline V gene (reference sequence).